The rows below give T cell receptor beta chains drawn from one sample of a study of PD-1 blockade in classical Hodgkin lymphoma. Profiling relied on immunoSEQ multiplex PCR, and the TCRdb table lists in-frame clones only, not all of them. The data contain about 85,000 clones, around 90% of them singletons. The sequencing here drew on peripheral blood mononuclear cells (PBMCs), taken before the second cycle of nivolumab. Receptors originate from a human donor with classical Hodgkin lymphoma. Each CDR3 is given with its conserved first and last residue. Fields, in order: D gene, clone size, J gene, V gene, CDR3 DNA, CDR3 protein. D genes are given only for firm matches. A row's size may be missing; if present it is once, few, many or a size class.

NA,NA,TRBJ1-2,TRBV10-3,TGTGCCATCGGGCGAGCAGATGGCTACACCTTC,CAIGRADGYTF
TRBD2,NA,TRBJ2-7,TRBV18,TGTGCCAGCTCACCACGGGAGGGTATCTACGAGCAGTACTTC,CASSPREGIYEQYF
NA,NA,TRBJ2-7,TRBV11-3,TGTGCCAGCAGCTTATGGGGGGACGGAACCTACGAGCAGTACTTC,CASSLWGDGTYEQYF
NA,NA,TRBJ2-7,TRBV19,TGTGCCAGTAGTATAGAGGGTACCGGGCTTCCCTACGAGCAGTACTTC,CASSIEGTGLPYEQYF
NA,NA,TRBJ2-3,TRBV10-2,TGCGCCAGCAGCTTAGCGGCCCCGGGGGGCACAGATACGCAGTATTTT,CASSLAAPGGTDTQYF
TRBD1,NA,TRBJ2-1,TRBV6-6,TGTGCCAGCACGAGGGACAGCTCCTACAATGAGCAGTTCTTC,CASTRDSSYNEQFF
NA,NA,TRBJ2-7,TRBV11-3,TGTGCCAGCAGCCCGGGGCCTCATCAGCCTCTGGAGCAGTACTTC,CASSPGPHQPLEQYF
NA,NA,TRBJ1-5,TRBV19,TGTGCCAGTAGTATATCGAGGTGGGCAGGGGACAATCAGCCCCAGCATTTT,CASSISRWAGDNQPQHF
NA,NA,TRBJ1-4,TRBV5-8,TGTGCCAGCAGTGGGTCGTCTGGGCCACGGGGGAAAGAAAAACTGTTTTTT,CASSGSSGPRGKEKLFF
NA,NA,TRBJ1-2,TRBV9,TGTGCCAGCAGCCCCAGCGGCGGGCTAAGAAACGGCTACACCTTC,CASSPSGGLRNGYTF
NA,NA,TRBJ2-2,TRBV4-1,TGCGCCAGCAGCCCCTACCCCGAGGGAAGGGACACCGGGGAGCTGTTTTTT,CASSPYPEGRDTGELFF
NA,NA,TRBJ2-2,TRBV10-3,TGTGCCATCGGGGGGACAGGGGAGCTGTTTTTT,CAIGGTGELFF
NA,once,TRBJ2-7,TRBV29-1,TGCAGCGGCCGGGACGGTAGCTCCTACGAGCAGTACTTC,CSGRDGSSYEQYF
TRBD1,NA,TRBJ1-2,TRBV18,TGTGCCAGCTCTTACAATACCGGACAGGCCTTTTCCCTAGAGGGCTACACCTTC,CASSYNTGQAFSLEGYTF
TRBD2,NA,TRBJ2-1,TRBV27,TGTGCCACCTATCCCGTGGGACTAGCGGGGAACAATGAGCAGTTCTTC,CATYPVGLAGNNEQFF
NA,once,TRBJ2-1,TRBV5-1,TGCGCCAGCAGCGACGGGGGTGAGCAGTTCTTC,CASSDGGEQFF
TRBD1,NA,TRBJ2-5,TRBV5-6,TGTGCCAGCAGCTTTGGTAGGGGGCTCCAAGAGACCCAGTACTTC,CASSFGRGLQETQYF
NA,NA,TRBJ1-2,TRBV9,TGTGCCAGCAGCGTAGACGACGGGGATAACTATGGCTACACCTTC,CASSVDDGDNYGYTF
TRBD2,NA,TRBJ2-7,TRBV27,TGTGCCAGCAGTCGACCTAGCGGACTATACGAGCAGTACTTC,CASSRPSGLYEQYF
NA,once,TRBJ1-2,TRBV10-2,TGCGCCAGCAGTGAGTCGGACGACTATGGCTACACCTTC,CASSESDDYGYTF
NA,NA,TRBJ2-2,TRBV4-2,TGTGCCAGCAGCCGACGACAGGGGGGACGCAGCGGGAGTGGGTCCGGGGAGCTGTTTTTT,CASSRRQGGRSGSGSGELFF
TRBD2,once,TRBJ2-7,TRBV5-1,TGCGCCAGCAGCGTGGGGACTAGCGGTGCTCCCTACGAGCAGTACTTC,CASSVGTSGAPYEQYF
NA,NA,TRBJ2-7,TRBV30,TGTGCCTGGAGTCCCATGCAGGGGCGTATGATAGAGCAGTACTTC,CAWSPMQGRMIEQYF
TRBD2,NA,TRBJ2-7,TRBV28,TGTGCCAGCAGTTTTACCGGGGGGGGTTACGAGCAGTACTTC,CASSFTGGGYEQYF
NA,NA,TRBJ1-2,TRBV9,TGTGCCAGCAGCGTAGGGGACGGAGGCTTC,CASSVGDGGF
NA,NA,TRBJ1-4,TRBV6-1,TGTGCCAGCAGTGAACACAGAGGGGTGATGAGTGAAAAACTGTTTTTT,CASSEHRGVMSEKLFF
TRBD1,NA,TRBJ1-2,TRBV29-1,TGCAGCGTTACCGGACAGGGTGACTATGGCTACACCTTC,CSVTGQGDYGYTF
NA,NA,TRBJ1-1,TRBV6-6,TGTGCCAGCAGTTCCCCTTGGCGGCGGCTGAACACTGAAGCTTTCTTT,CASSSPWRRLNTEAFF
TRBD1,NA,TRBJ2-7,TRBV7-9,TGTGCCAGCAGCCGGACAGGGGGCTACGAGCAGTACTTC,CASSRTGGYEQYF
NA,NA,TRBJ2-2,TRBV6-1,TGTGCCAGCAGTCTACCGCCGGGGAACACCGGGGAGCTGTTTTTT,CASSLPPGNTGELFF
NA,NA,TRBJ1-2,TRBV20-1,TGCAGTGCTAAATCTACTTATGGCTACACCTTC,CSAKSTYGYTF
TRBD2,NA,TRBJ2-3,TRBV9,TGTGCCAGCAGCGTAAAGAGACTAGCGGGTGGGGGGGATACGCAGTATTTT,CASSVKRLAGGGDTQYF
NA,NA,TRBJ2-3,TRBV20-1,TGCAGTGCTAGAAGCACAGATACGCAGTATTTT,CSARSTDTQYF
TRBD2,NA,TRBJ2-3,TRBV5-1,TGCGCCAGCAGCTTAAGCGGGGAAGATACGCAGTATTTT,CASSLSGEDTQYF
TRBD1,NA,TRBJ1-2,TRBV6-5,TGTGCCAGCAGTTACTCCCGACAGGGGAGGGGCTATGGCTACACCTTC,CASSYSRQGRGYGYTF
NA,NA,TRBJ2-7,TRBV2,TGTGCCAGCCGGGACACCTACTACGAGCAGTACTTC,CASRDTYYEQYF
TRBD2,NA,TRBJ2-7,TRBV4-1,TGCGCCAGCAGCCAAGGGCCCGGGACTAGCCAGATCTACGAGCAGTACTTC,CASSQGPGTSQIYEQYF
NA,NA,TRBJ1-4,TRBV30,TGTGCCTGGGGAGGCGGGGAAAAACTGTTTTTT,CAWGGGEKLFF
NA,NA,TRBJ1-5,TRBV28,TGTGCCAGCAACCCCAGGCAGGGGAGCAATCAGCCCCAGCATTTT,CASNPRQGSNQPQHF
NA,once,TRBJ2-7,TRBV27,TGTGCCAGCAGTCGACAGACGGTGAGGTCCTACGAGCAGTACTTC,CASSRQTVRSYEQYF
NA,once,TRBJ2-3,TRBV5-1,TGCGCCAGCAGCTTACCGGCTGGCAGCACAGATACGCAGTATTTT,CASSLPAGSTDTQYF
TRBD1,NA,TRBJ2-7,TRBV28,TGTGCCAGCAGCCGGCGGGACAGGGCCTACGAGCAGTACTTC,CASSRRDRAYEQYF
NA,NA,TRBJ2-7,TRBV27,TGTGCCAGCAGTTTTGGGGCGGGCGAGCAGTACTTC,CASSFGAGEQYF
NA,NA,TRBJ2-7,TRBV28,TGTGCCAGCAGTCACAGTGCCCGCTTTTTACACGAGCAGTACTTC,CASSHSARFLHEQYF
NA,NA,TRBJ2-1,TRBV9,TGTGCCAGCAGCGTAGATGGAGGGCCCAATGAGCAGTTCTTC,CASSVDGGPNEQFF
NA,once,TRBJ2-5,TRBV5-1,TGCGCCAGCAGCTTGGGGGGGCCCATTCAACAAGAGACCCAGTACTTC,CASSLGGPIQQETQYF
NA,once,TRBJ2-2,TRBV27,TGTGCCAGCTCGCGGGGAGGCGGGGAGCTGTTTTTT,CASSRGGGELFF